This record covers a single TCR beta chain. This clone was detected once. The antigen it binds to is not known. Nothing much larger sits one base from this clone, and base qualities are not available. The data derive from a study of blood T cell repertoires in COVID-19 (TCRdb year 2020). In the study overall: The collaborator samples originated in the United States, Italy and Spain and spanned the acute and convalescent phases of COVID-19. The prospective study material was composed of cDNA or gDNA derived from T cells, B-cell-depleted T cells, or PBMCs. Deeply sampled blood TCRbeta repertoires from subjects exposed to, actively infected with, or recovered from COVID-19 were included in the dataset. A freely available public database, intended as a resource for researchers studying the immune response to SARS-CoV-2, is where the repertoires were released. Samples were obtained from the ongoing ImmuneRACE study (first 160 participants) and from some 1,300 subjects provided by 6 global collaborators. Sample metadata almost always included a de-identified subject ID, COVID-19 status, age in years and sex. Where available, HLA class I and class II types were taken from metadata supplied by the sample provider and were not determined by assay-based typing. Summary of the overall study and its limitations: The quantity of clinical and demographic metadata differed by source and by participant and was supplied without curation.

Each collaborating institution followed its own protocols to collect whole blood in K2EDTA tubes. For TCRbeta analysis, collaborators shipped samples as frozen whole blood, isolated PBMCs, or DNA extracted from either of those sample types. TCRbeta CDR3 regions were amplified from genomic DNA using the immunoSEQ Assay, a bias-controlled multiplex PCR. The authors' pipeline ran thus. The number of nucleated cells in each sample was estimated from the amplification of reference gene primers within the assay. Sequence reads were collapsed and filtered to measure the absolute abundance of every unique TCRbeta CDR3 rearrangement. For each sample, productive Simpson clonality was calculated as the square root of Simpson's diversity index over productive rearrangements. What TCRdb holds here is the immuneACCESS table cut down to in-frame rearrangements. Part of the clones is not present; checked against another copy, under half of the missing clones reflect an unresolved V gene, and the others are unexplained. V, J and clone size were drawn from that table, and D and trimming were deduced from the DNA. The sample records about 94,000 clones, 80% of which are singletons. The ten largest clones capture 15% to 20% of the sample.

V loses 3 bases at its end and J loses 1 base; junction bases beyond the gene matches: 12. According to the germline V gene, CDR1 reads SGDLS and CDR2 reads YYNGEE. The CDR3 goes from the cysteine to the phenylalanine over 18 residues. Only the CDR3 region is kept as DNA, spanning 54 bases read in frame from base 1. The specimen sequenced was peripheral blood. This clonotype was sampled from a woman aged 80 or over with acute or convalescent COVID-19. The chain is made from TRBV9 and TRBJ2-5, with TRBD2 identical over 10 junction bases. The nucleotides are TGTGCCAGCAGCGCAACTCCCGGGACTAGCGTAATCCAAGAGACCCAGTACTTC. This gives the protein CASSATPGTSVIQETQYF.